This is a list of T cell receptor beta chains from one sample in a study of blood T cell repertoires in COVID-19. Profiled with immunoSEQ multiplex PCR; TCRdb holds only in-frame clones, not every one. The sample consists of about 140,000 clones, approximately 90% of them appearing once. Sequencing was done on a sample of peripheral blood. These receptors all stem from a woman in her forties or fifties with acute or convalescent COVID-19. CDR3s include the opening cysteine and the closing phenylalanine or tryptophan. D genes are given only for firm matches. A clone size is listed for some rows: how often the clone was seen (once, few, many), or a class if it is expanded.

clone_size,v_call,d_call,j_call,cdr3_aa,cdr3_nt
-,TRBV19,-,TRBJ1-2,CASSILTGNYGYTF,TGTGCCAGTAGTATTCTCACGGGGAACTATGGCTACACCTTC
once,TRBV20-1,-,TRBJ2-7,CSARNILEQYF,TGCAGTGCTAGAAACATACTAGAGCAGTACTTC
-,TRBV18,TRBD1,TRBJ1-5,CASSDLTGHQPQHF,TGTGCCAGCTCAGATTTGACAGGGCACCAGCCCCAGCATTTT
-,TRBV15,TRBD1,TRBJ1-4,CATSRGTGGPNEKLFF,TGTGCCACCAGCAGAGGGACAGGGGGCCCTAATGAAAAACTGTTTTTT
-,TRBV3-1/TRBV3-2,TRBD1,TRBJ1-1,CASSLGQVPNTEAFF,TGTGCCAGCAGCCTCGGACAGGTCCCGAACACTGAAGCTTTCTTT
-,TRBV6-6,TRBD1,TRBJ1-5,CASRRSGTANQPQHF,TGTGCCAGCAGGCGATCCGGGACAGCCAATCAGCCCCAGCATTTT
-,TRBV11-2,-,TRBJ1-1,CASSSPTKGDTEAFF,TGTGCCAGCAGCTCTCCCACTAAGGGGGACACTGAAGCTTTCTTT
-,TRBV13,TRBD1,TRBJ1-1,CASSPRQGSEAFF,TGTGCCAGCAGCCCTAGACAGGGTTCTGAAGCTTTCTTT
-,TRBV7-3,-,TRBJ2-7,CASSLYPSGIYEQYF,TGTGCCAGCAGCTTATACCCATCGGGAATCTACGAGCAGTACTTC
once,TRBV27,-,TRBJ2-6,CASRREASGANVLTF,TGTGCCAGCAGAAGAGAAGCCTCTGGGGCCAACGTCCTGACTTTC
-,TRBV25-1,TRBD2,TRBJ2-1,CATQTSGLSYNEQFF,TGTGCCACGCAGACTAGCGGGCTCTCCTACAATGAGCAGTTCTTC
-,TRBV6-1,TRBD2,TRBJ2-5,CASSEASAGGETQYF,TGTGCCAGCAGTGAAGCTTCGGCGGGAGGGGAGACCCAGTACTTC
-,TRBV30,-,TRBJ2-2,CAWSQGASGNTGELFF,TGTGCCTGGAGTCAGGGGGCTAGCGGTAACACCGGGGAGCTGTTTTTT
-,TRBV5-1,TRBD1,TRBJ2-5,CASSLGTGYETQYF,TGCGCCAGCAGCCTAGGGACAGGATATGAGACCCAGTACTTC
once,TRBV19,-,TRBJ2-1,CASTPRGGPYNEQFF,TGTGCCAGTACCCCCCGGGGAGGCCCCTACAATGAGCAGTTCTTC
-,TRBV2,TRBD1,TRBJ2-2,CASDRDDTGELFF,TGTGCCAGCGACAGGGATGACACCGGGGAGCTGTTTTTT
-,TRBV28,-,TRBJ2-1,CASGSGPSEQFF,TGTGCCAGTGGTAGCGGCCCCTCTGAGCAGTTCTTC
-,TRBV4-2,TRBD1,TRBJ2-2,CASSLPFEDRGNTGELFF,TGTGCCAGCAGCTTACCCTTTGAGGACAGGGGAAACACCGGGGAGCTGTTTTTT
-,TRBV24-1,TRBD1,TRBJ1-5,CATSDTDRAHQPQHF,TGTGCCACCAGTGATACCGACAGGGCCCATCAGCCCCAGCATTTT
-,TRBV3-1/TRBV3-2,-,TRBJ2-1,CASSHSRAEGQTAQFF,TGTGCCAGCAGCCATAGTCGCGCGGAGGGACAGACCGCGCAGTTCTTC
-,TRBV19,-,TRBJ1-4,CASSDRDWGTNEKLFF,TGTGCCAGTAGTGACCGGGACTGGGGAACTAATGAAAAACTGTTTTTT
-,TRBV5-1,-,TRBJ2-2,CASSFPGRDGELFF,TGCGCCAGCAGCTTCCCCGGGAGAGACGGGGAGCTGTTTTTT
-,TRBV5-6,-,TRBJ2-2,CASSLDSTGELFF,TGTGCCAGCAGCTTGGACAGCACCGGGGAGCTGTTTTTT
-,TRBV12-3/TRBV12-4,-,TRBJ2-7,CASSSDIEQYF,TGTGCCAGCAGTTCGGACATCGAGCAGTACTTC
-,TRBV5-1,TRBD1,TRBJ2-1,CASSLDLVGQGIGNEQFF,TGCGCCAGCAGCTTGGATTTGGTTGGACAGGGGATCGGCAATGAGCAGTTCTTC
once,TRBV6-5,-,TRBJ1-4,CASRDGGRVDEKLFF,TGTGCCAGCAGGGACGGGGGGAGGGTTGATGAAAAACTGTTTTTT
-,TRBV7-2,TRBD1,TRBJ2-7,CASSRDRGYEQYF,TGTGCCAGCAGCCGCGACAGGGGCTACGAGCAGTACTTC
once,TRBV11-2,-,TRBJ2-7,CASSDIYEQYF,TGTGCCAGCAGCGACATTTACGAGCAGTACTTC
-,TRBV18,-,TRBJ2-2,CASSPRTDVNTGELFF,TGTGCCAGCTCACCACGGACAGACGTGAACACCGGGGAGCTGTTTTTT
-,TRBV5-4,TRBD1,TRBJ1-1,CASSLAGTGSTEAFF,TGTGCCAGCAGCTTGGCCGGGACAGGGAGCACTGAAGCTTTCTTT
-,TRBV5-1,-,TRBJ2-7,CASSLAPGYYEQYF,TGCGCCAGCAGCTTGGCCCCGGGATACTACGAGCAGTACTTC
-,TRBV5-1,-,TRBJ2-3,CASSPRTADTQYF,TGCGCCAGCAGCCCTCGAACGGCAGATACGCAGTATTTT
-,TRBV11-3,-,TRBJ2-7,CASSLGELKSLDSYEQYF,TGTGCCAGCAGCTTAGGGGAGCTAAAGTCGCTGGATTCCTACGAGCAGTACTTC
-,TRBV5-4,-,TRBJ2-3,CASSLPGAADTQYF,TGTGCCAGCAGTCTGCCTGGTGCGGCCGATACGCAGTATTTT
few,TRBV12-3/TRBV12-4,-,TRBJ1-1,CANGDTNTEAFF,TGTGCCAATGGGGACACGAACACTGAAGCTTTCTTT
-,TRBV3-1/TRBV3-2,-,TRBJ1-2,CASSQAPGEGYGYTF,TGTGCCAGCAGCCAAGCCCCAGGGGAGGGGTATGGCTACACCTTC
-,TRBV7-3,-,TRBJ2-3,CASSSRLGGSTDTQYF,TGTGCCAGCAGCTCCCGGTTGGGGGGTTCTACAGATACGCAGTATTTT
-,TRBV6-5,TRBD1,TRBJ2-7,CASSYRPQGAGYEQYF,TGTGCCAGCAGTTACCGCCCGCAGGGGGCAGGGTACGAGCAGTACTTC
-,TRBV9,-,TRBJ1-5,CASSPGSNQPQHF,TGTGCCAGCAGCCCGGGGAGCAATCAGCCCCAGCATTTT
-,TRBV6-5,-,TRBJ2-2,CASSYSGGPGELFF,TGTGCCAGCAGTTACTCCGGGGGTCCCGGGGAGCTGTTTTTT
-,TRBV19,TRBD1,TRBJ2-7,CASRPGQSSYEQYF,TGTGCCAGTAGGCCGGGACAGAGCTCCTACGAGCAGTACTTC
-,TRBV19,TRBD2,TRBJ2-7,CASSTGLGRLSYEQYF,TGTGCCAGTAGCACCGGACTAGGACGGCTATCCTACGAGCAGTACTTC
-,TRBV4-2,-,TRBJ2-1,CASSQDSPVDNNEQFF,TGTGCCAGCAGCCAAGATTCCCCCGTGGACAACAATGAGCAGTTCTTC
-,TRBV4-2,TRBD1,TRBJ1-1,CASSQEMGTGIPEAFF,TGTGCCAGCAGCCAAGAAATGGGGACAGGGATCCCTGAAGCTTTCTTT
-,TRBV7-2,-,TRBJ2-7,CASSSQVQDEQYF,TGTGCCAGCAGCTCACAGGTCCAGGACGAGCAGTACTTC
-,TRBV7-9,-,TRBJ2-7,CASSAEGSPEQYF,TGTGCCAGCAGCGCCGAGGGATCCCCCGAGCAGTACTTC
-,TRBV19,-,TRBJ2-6,CASSIRTGISGANVLTF,TGTGCCAGTAGCATCCGTACAGGGATCTCTGGGGCCAACGTCCTGACTTTC
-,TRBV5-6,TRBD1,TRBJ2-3,CASSFSTQSDRGMDTQYF,TGTGCCAGCAGCTTTTCCACCCAAAGCGACAGGGGGATGGATACGCAGTATTTT
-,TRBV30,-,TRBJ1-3,CAWRGAVRNTIYF,TGTGCCTGGAGGGGTGCGGTACGAAACACCATATATTTT
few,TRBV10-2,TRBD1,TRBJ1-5,CASSVGGGDQPQHF,TGCGCCAGCAGTGTAGGGGGCGGGGATCAGCCCCAGCATTTT
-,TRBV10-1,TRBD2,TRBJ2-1,CASSGTSNEQFF,TGCGCCAGCAGTGGGACTAGCAATGAGCAGTTCTTC
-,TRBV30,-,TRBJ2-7,CAWSDGHTYYEQYF,TGTGCCTGGAGTGATGGACATACCTACTACGAGCAGTACTTC
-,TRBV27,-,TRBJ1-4,CASSLFGPGNEKLFF,TGTGCCAGCAGTTTATTCGGTCCCGGTAATGAAAAACTGTTTTTT
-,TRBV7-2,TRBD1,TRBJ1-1,CASSLVATGITEAFF,TGTGCCAGCAGCTTAGTTGCGACAGGGATCACTGAAGCTTTCTTT
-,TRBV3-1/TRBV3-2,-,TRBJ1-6,CASSPRTENSPLHF,TGTGCCAGCAGCCCTCGGACAGAAAATTCACCCCTCCACTTT